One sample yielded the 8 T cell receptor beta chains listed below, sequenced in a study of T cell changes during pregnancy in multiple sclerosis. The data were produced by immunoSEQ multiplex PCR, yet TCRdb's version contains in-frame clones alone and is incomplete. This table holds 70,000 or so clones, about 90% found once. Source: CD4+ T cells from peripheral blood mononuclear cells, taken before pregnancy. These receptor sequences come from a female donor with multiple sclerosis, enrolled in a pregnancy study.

CDR3 in amino acids: CSVGLLAKNIQYF. The CDR3 DNA reads TGCAGCGTTGGGCTGCTAGCCAAAAACATTCAGTACTTC. The chain couples TRBV29-1 to TRBJ2-4, with unresolved D. V gave up 4 bases and J gave up 0 bases, with 7 bases separating them. This CDR3 contains 13 residues. Germline V lookup: CDR1 SQVTM, CDR2 ANQGSEA.

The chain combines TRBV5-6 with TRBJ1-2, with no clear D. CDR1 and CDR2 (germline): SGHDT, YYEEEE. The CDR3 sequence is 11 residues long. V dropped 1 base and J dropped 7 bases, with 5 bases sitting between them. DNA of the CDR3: TGTGCCAGCAGCTTGATTCGTGGCTACACCTTC. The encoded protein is CASSLIRGYTF.

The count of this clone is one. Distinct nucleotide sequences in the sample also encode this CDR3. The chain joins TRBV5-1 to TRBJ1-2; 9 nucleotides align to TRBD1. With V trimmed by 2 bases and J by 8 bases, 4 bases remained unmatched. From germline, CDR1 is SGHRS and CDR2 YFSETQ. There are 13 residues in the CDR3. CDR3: CASSLQGAEGYTF. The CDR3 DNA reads TGCGCCAGCAGCTTACAGGGGGCAGAAGGCTACACCTTC.

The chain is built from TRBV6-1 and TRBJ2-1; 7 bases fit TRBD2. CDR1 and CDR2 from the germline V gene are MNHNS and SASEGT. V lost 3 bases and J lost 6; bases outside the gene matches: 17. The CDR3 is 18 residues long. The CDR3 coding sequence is TGTGCCAGCAGTGATGTGAGTTTTTTGTTGGGGGGGAGCAATGAGCAGTTCTTC. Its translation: CASSDVSFLLGGSNEQFF.

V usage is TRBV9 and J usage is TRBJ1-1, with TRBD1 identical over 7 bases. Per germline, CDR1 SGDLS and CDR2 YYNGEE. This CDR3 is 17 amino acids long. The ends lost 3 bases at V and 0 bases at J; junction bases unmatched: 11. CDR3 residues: CASSALQGGTLNTEAFF. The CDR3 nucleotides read TGTGCCAGCAGCGCCCTCCAGGGGGGAACCCTGAACACTGAAGCTTTCTTT.

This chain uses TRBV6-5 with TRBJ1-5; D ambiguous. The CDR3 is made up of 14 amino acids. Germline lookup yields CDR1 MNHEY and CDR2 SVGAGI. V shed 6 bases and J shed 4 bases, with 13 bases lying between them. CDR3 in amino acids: CASSRRSGNQPQHF. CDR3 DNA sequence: TGTGCCAGCAGCCGAAGGTCGGGGAATCAGCCCCAGCATTTT.

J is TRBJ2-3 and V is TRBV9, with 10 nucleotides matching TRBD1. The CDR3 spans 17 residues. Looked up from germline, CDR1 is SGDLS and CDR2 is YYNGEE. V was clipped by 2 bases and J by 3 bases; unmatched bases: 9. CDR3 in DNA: TGTGCCAGCAGCGTTTCCATCCGGGACAGGGGAACAGATACGCAGTATTTT. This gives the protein CASSVSIRDRGTDTQYF.

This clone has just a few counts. CDR3 region: CATYSAGGAYEQYF. The CDR3 DNA reads TGTGCCACCTACTCAGCGGGAGGGGCCTACGAGCAGTACTTC. This rearrangement joins TRBV28 to TRBJ2-7, with TRBD2 identical over 10 bases. Germline V gene sequence: CDR1 MDHEN, CDR2 SYDVKM. The V and J ends lost 10 bases and 2 bases, in that order; junction bases with no gene match: 8. The CDR3 is 14 residues long.